Sequencing of this TCR beta chain was carried out in a study of blood T cell repertoires in COVID-19. Germline assignment: CDR1 SGHKS and CDR2 YYEKEE (reference sequence). The CDR3 length is 17 residues. V gave up 4 bases and J gave up 9 bases, with 28 bases separating them. The method was immunoSEQ multiplex PCR; TCRdb's version includes in-frame clones alone and lacks a portion of them. The sample consists of fewer than 200,000 clones, 78% of them appearing once. In this sample, this clone turned up a few times. Sequencing input: PBMCs or T cells enriched from blood (not recorded which). This TCR was sampled from a woman aged 45-65 years who had recovered from COVID-19. The chain couples TRBV5-5 to TRBJ1-1, with a tentative D call TRBD1 (5 bases). As DNA, the CDR3 is TGTGCCAGCAGCCTCAATTACTTAACCGGGACTCAATCAAAAGCTTTCTTT. Its translation: CASSLNYLTGTQSKAFF.